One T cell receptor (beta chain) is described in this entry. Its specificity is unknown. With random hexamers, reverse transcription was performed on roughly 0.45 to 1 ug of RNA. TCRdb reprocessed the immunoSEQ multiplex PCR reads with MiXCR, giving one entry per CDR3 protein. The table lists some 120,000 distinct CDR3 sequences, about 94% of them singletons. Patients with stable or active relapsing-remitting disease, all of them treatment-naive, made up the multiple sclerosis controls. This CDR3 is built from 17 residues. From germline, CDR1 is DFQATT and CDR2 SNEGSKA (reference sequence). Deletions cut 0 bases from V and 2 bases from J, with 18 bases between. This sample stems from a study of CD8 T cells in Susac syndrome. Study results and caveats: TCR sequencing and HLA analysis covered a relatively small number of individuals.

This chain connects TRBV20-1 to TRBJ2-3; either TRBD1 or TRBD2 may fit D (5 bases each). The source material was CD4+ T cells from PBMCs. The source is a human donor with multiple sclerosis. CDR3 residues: CSAREEGRVVFTDTQYF. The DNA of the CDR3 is TGCAGTGCTAGAGAAGAGGGGCGGGTGGTCTTCACAGATACGCAGTATTTT.